Following are 14 T cell receptor beta chains from one sample sequenced in a study of CD8 T cells in ankylosing spondylitis. Findings and caveats of the study: Ankylosing spondylitis blood appeared to be characterized by a TCR beta motif of 8 or 9 highly homologous variants.

TCRdb reanalysed the 5' RACE reads using MiXCR and keeps one entry per CDR3 protein. The table has about 440,000 distinct CDR3 sequences, under 20% seen once; the top ten hold just over 1%. Their target antigens are unknown. Sequencing input: blood, either unsorted or a sorted T cell fraction (not recorded which). These receptor sequences come from a male donor with ankylosing spondylitis.

A few counts support this clonotype. The J gene is TRBJ1-4, the V gene TRBV5-1; possible D gene TRBD1, 6 bases. The CDR3 spans 14 residues. In germline, CDR1 is SGHRS, CDR2 YFSETQ. V was shortened by 5 bases and J by 8 bases, with 16 bases between the two germline ends. The CDR3: CASRGSRGEEKLFF. As DNA, the CDR3 is TGCGCCAGCAGAGGGTCAAGGGGGGAGGAAAAACTGTTTTTT. The variable domain in full, with the rest retrieved from reference TRBV5-1 and TRBJ1-4, is KAGVTQTPRYLIKTRGQQVTLSCSPISGHRSVSWYQQTPGQGLQFLFEYFSETQRNKGNFPGRFSGRQFSNSRSEMNVSTLELGDSALYLCASRGSRGEEKLFFGSGTQLSVL.

This clonotype has more than one count but fewer than ten. The chain couples TRBV13 to TRBJ2-1, with D perhaps matching TRBD1 (6 bases). Germline-derived CDR1 and CDR2 are PRHDT and FYEKMQ (reference sequence). The V and J ends lost 4 bases and 4 bases respectively, with 14 bases between them. CDR3 size: 15 residues. CDR3 loop: CASSSLGTLYNEQFF. The CDR3, as DNA: TGTGCCAGCAGCTCGCTCGGGACACTTTACAATGAGCAGTTCTTC.

This chain joins TRBV3-1 and TRBJ1-2; the D gene is possibly TRBD1 (6 bases). Per the germline V gene, CDR1 is LGHDT and CDR2 is YNNKEL (reference sequence). This CDR3 spans 16 amino acids. Trimming cost V 4 bases and J 0 bases, with 15 bases left between them. The CDR3 DNA follows: TGTGCCAGCAGCCGTACAGGGAACTCCCCTAACTATGGCTACACCTTC. Residues: CASSRTGNSPNYGYTF.

Concerning this clonotype itself: It may be a read error: a sequence one base away is much more abundant. The chain couples TRBV4-1 to TRBJ1-1; D ambiguous. This CDR3 has 14 residues. The germline CDR1 and CDR2 sequences are MGHRA and YSYEKL. The CDR3 loop is CASSLLDMNTEALF. The CDR3 DNA reads as TGCGCCAGCAGCCTCCTCGACATGAACACTGAAGCTCTCTTT.

The V and J genes are TRBV9 and TRBJ2-2; D not certain. Germline lookup yields CDR1 SGDLS and CDR2 YYNGEE. V gave up 0 bases and J gave up 1 base, with 7 bases separating them. The CDR3 runs 15 residues. The CDR3 spells CASSVDHGNTGELFF. The CDR3 nucleotides read TGTGCCAGCAGCGTAGATCACGGGAACACCGGGGAGCTGTTTTTT.

CDR3 in DNA: TGTGCCAGCAGCTTCAGCAAACAAACAGATACGCAGTATTTT. Its protein is CASSFSKQTDTQYF. The J gene is TRBJ2-3, the V gene TRBV7-9; no definite D call. CDR3 length equals 14 residues. Germline V gene sequence: CDR1 SEHNR, CDR2 FQNEAQ (reference sequence). Trimming stripped 3 bases from V and 3 bases from J, with 10 bases between.

The rearrangement uses TRBV12-3 or TRBV12-4 and TRBJ1-2; D gene unclear. V gave up 0 bases and J gave up 4 bases, with 12 bases separating them. This CDR3 has 15 amino acids. As DNA, the CDR3 is TGTGCCAGCAGTTTAGCGCTGGGAGGAACCTATGGCTACACCTTC. This gives the protein CASSLALGGTYGYTF.

This clonotype has ten or more counts. The J gene is TRBJ1-2, the V gene TRBV6-2 or TRBV6-3; possible D gene TRBD1, 6 bases. Between the trimmed V and J ends, which lost 5 bases and 4 bases, there was a span of 17 bases. Germline V gives CDR1 MNHEY, CDR2 SVGEGT. The CDR3 is made up of 15 amino acids. The CDR3 here is CASSPRRGNRYGYTF. DNA for the CDR3: TGTGCCAGCAGTCCGAGAAGGGGGAATCGCTATGGCTACACCTTC.

The rearrangement uses TRBV24-1 and TRBJ1-2; D perhaps matches TRBD1 (6 bases). CDR1 KGHDR and CDR2 SFDVKD come from the germline V gene. The CDR3 extends over 16 amino acids. V gave up 2 bases and J gave up 5 bases, with 17 bases separating them. The DNA of the CDR3 is TGTGCCACCAGTGATTATCCTCGACAGGTCCCTTATGGCTACACCTTC. Translated, it gives CATSDYPRQVPYGYTF.

This clonotype has only a few counts. The rearrangement links TRBV19 to TRBJ1-5; 7 nucleotides match TRBD1. Germline CDR1 reads LNHDA; CDR2 reads SQIVND (reference sequence). This CDR3 comprises 15 residues. V lost 6 bases, J lost 5 bases, and 10 bases stayed unmatched. CDR3 nucleotides: TGTGCCAGTAGAAAAGCCCGGGACAGTTATCAGCCCCAGCATTTT. Translated, it gives CASRKARDSYQPQHF.

This rearrangement joins TRBV5-1 to TRBJ1-2; 9 bases are shared with TRBD1. The junction had 6 bases not matched to a gene; V was cut back by 4 bases and J by 5 bases. In germline, CDR1 is SGHRS, CDR2 YFSETQ. The CDR3 is 14 residues long. This chain's CDR3 is CASSPTGTGYGYTF. In nucleotides, the CDR3 is TGCGCCAGCAGCCCCACCGGGACAGGGTATGGCTACACCTTC.

V usage is TRBV3-1 and J usage is TRBJ2-3; tentative D call: TRBD1 (6 bases). The germline CDR1 and CDR2 sequences are LGHDT and YNNKEL (reference sequence). The CDR3 has 17 amino acids. V lost 4 bases, J lost 1 base, and 18 bases lay in between. The CDR3 protein is CASSRTRGNLGTDTQYF. For the CDR3, the DNA is TGTGCCAGCAGCCGAACCAGGGGAAACCTAGGCACAGATACGCAGTATTTT.

The CDR3 DNA follows: TGTGCCACCGGTCGAATTGGAGCGGGAGGAAAGTACGAGCAGTACTTC. It codes for CATGRIGAGGKYEQYF. The V call is TRBV24-1, the J call TRBJ2-7; TRBD2 agrees at 9 bases. The CDR3 loop spans 16 amino acids. Germline V lookup: CDR1 KGHDR, CDR2 SFDVKD. J gave up 4 bases and V 9 bases, and 15 bases lay outside the gene matches.

The chain uses TRBV6-6 and TRBJ1-1; a weak D match, TRBD1 (5 bases). V was clipped by 2 bases and J by 3 bases, with 7 bases between them. Germline V gene data show CDR1 as MNHNY and CDR2 as SVGAGI (reference sequence). CDR3 length: 13 residues. In nucleotides, the CDR3 is TGTGCCAGCAGTTACCAGGGTTACACTGAAGCTTTCTTT. Residues: CASSYQGYTEAFF.